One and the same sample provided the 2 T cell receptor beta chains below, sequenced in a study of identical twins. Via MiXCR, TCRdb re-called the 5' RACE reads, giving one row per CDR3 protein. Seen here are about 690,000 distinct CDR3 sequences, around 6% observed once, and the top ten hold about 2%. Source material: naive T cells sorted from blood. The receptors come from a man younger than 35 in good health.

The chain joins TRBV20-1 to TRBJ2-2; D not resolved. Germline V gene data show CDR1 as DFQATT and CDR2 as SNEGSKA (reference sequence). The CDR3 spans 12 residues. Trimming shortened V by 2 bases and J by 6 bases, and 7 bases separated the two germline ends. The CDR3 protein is CSARLNPGELFF. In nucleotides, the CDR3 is TGCAGTGCTAGACTAAATCCCGGGGAGCTGTTTTTT.

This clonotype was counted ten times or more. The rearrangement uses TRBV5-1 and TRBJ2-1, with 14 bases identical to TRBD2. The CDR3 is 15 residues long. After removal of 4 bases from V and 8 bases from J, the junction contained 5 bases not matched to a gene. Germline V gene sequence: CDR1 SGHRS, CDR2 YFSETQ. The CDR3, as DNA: TGCGCCAGCAGCGAGGGGACTAGCGGGAGCTATGAGCAGTTCTTC. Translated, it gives CASSEGTSGSYEQFF.